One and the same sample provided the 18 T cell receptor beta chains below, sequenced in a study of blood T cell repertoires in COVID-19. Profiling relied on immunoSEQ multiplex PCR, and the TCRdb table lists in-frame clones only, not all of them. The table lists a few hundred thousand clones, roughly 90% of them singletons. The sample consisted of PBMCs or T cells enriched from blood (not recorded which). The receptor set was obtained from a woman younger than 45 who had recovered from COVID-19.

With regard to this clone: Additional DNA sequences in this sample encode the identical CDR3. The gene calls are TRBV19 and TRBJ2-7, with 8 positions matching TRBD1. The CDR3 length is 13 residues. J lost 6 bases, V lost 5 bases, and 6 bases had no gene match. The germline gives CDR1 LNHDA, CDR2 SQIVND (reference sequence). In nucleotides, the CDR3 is TGTGCCAGTAGTGCAGGACAGGGAAGCGAGCAGTACTTC. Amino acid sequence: CASSAGQGSEQYF.

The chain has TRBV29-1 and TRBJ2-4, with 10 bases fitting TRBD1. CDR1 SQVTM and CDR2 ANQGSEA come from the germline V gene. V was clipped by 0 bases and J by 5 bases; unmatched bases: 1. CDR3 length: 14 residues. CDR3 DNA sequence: TGCAGCGTTGAAGAAGGGACAGGGGAAAACATTCAGTACTTC. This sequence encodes CSVEEGTGENIQYF.

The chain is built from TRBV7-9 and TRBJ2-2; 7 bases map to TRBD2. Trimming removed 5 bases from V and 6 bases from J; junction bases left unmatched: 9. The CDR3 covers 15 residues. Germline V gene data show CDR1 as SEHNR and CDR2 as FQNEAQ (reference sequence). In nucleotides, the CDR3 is TGTGCCAGCAGCCTTCTAGCGGCGGGCCCCGGGGAGCTGTTTTTT. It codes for CASSLLAAGPGELFF.

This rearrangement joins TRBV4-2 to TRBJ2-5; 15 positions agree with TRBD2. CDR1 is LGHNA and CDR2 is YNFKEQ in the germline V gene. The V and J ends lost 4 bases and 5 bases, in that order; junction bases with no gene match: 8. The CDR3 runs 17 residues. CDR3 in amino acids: CASSPRTSGRAMETQYF. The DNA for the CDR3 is TGTGCCAGCAGCCCCCGGACTAGCGGGAGGGCCATGGAGACCCAGTACTTC.

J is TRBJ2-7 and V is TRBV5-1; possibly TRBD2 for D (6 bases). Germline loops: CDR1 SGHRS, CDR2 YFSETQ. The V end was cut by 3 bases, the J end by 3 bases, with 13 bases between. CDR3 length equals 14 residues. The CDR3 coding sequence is TGCGCCAGCAGCTCCGGACGGAGGGGCTACGAGCAGTACTTC. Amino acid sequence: CASSSGRRGYEQYF.

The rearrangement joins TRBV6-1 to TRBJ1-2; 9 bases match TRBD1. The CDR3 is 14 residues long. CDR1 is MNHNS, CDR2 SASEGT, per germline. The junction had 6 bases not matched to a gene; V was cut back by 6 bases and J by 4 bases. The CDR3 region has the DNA TGTGCCAGCAGCCGGGGACAGGGAAGCTATGGCTACACCTTC. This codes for CASSRGQGSYGYTF.

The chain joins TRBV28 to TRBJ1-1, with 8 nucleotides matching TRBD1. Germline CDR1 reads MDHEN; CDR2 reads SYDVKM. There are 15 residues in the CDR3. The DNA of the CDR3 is TGTGTGGCCAGCCAACTCGGACAGGGTTTGACTGAAGCTTTCTTT. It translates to CVASQLGQGLTEAFF. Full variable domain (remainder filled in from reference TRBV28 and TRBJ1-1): DVKVTQSSRYLVKRTGEKVFLECVQDMDHENMFWYRQDPGLGLRLIYFSYDVKMKEKGDIPEGYSVSREKKERFSLILESASTNQTSMYLCVASQLGQGLTEAFFGQGTRLTVV.

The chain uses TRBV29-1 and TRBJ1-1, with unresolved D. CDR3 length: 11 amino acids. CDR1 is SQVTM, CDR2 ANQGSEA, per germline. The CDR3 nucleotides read TGCAACGTCCGGGAGGGCACTGAAGCTTTCTTT. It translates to CNVREGTEAFF.

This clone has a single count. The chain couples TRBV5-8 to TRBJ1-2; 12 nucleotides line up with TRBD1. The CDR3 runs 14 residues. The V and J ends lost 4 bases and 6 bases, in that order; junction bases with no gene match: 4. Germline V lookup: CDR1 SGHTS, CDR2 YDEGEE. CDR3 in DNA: TGTGCCAGCAGCCAGGGACAGGGGGCGCATGGCTACACCTTC. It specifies CASSQGQGAHGYTF.

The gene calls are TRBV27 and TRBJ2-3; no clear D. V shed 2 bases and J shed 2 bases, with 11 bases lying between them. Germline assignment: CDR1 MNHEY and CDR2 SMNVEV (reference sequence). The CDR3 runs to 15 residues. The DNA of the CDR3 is TGTGCCAGCAGTTTAGAACTGCAACCCACAGATACGCAGTATTTT. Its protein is CASSLELQPTDTQYF.

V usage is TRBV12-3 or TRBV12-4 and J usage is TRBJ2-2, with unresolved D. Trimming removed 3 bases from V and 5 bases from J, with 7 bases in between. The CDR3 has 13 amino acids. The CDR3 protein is CASSFPGTGELFF. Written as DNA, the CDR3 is TGTGCCAGCAGTTTCCCCGGTACCGGGGAGCTGTTTTTT.

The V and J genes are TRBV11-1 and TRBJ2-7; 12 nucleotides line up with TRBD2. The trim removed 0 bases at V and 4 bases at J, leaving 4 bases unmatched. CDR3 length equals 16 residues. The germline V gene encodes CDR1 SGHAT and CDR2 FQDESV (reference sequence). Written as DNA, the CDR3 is TGTGCCAGCAGCTTAGCGCTGACTAGCGGGAGTTACGAGCAGTACTTC. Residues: CASSLALTSGSYEQYF.

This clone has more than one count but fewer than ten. CDR3: CASSLPGSRSGNEQFF. CDR3 in DNA: TGCGCCAGCAGCTTGCCTGGGAGTAGGTCGGGGAATGAGCAGTTCTTC. This chain joins TRBV5-1 and TRBJ2-1, with a weak D call TRBD2 (5 bases). Germline V gives CDR1 SGHRS, CDR2 YFSETQ. The CDR3 is made up of 16 amino acids. Trimming removed 1 base at V and 7 bases at J, with 18 bases between.

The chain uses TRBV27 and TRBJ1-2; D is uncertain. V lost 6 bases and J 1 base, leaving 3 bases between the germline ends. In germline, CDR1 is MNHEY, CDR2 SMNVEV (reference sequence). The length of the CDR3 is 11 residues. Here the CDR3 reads CASRSNYGYTF. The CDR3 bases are TGTGCCAGCAGGAGTAACTATGGCTACACCTTC.

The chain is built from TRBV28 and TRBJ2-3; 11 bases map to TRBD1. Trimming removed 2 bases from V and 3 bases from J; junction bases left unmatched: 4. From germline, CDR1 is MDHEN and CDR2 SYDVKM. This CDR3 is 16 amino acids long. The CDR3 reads CASSLPGTGGTDTQYF. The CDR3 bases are TGTGCCAGCAGTTTACCCGGGACAGGGGGAACAGATACGCAGTATTTT.

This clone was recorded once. CDR3 in DNA: TGTGCCAGCAGTGGCACCGGGACAGGGGCTCATTATAGCAATCAGCCCCAGCATTTT. Translating gives CASSGTGTGAHYSNQPQHF. The chain uses TRBV27 and TRBJ1-5; TRBD1 matches at 10 bases. This CDR3 has 19 amino acids. Germline values: CDR1 MNHEY, CDR2 SMNVEV (reference sequence). The trim removed 5 bases at V and 0 bases at J, leaving 13 bases unmatched.

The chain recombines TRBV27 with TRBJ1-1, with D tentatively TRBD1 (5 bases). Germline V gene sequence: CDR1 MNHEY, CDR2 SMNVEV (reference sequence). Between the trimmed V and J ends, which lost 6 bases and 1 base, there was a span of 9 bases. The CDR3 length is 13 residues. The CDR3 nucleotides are TGTGCCAGCAGCTTGGACACGAACACTGAAGCTTTCTTT. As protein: CASSLDTNTEAFF.

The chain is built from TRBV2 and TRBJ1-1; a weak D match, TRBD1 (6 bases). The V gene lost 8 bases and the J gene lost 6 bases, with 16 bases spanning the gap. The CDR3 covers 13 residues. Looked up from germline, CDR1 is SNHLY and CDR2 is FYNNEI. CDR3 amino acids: CASPDSIGAEAFF. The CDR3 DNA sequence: TGTGCCAGCCCGGACAGTATCGGCGCTGAAGCTTTCTTT.